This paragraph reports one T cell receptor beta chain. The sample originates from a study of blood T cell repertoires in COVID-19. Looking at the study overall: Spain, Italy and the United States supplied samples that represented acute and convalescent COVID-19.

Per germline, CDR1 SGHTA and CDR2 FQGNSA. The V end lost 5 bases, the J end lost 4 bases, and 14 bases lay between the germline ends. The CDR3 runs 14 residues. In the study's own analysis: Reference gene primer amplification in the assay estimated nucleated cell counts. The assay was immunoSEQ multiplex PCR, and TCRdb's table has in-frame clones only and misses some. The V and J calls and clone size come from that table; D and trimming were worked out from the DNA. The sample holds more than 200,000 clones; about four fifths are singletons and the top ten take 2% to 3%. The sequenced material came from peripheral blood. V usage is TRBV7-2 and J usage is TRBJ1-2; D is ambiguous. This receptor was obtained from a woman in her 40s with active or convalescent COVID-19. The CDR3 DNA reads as TGTGCCAGCAGCCAATTGAGTTACGGCTATGGCTACACCTTC. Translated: CASSQLSYGYGYTF.